The TCR beta chain under discussion was sequenced for a study of blood T cell repertoires in COVID-19. Looking at the study overall: The United States, Italy and Spain supplied acute and convalescent COVID-19 samples. The analysed material was cDNA or gDNA that came from T cells, B-cell-depleted T cells, or PBMCs.

Per the study methods: Estimation of nucleated cell counts was performed using reference gene primer amplification. Clones were read by immunoSEQ multiplex PCR, and TCRdb kept only the in-frame ones, dropping some. V, J and clone size derive from that table, while D and trimming were established from the DNA sequence. The table lists approximately 150,000 clones, around four fifths of them singletons. With 2 bases removed from V and 3 bases from J, the gap between germline ends came to 11 bases. This CDR3 region has 15 residues. Germline V gives CDR1 SGHAT, CDR2 FQDESV (reference sequence). The sequencing input was peripheral blood. The chain employs TRBV11-1 and TRBJ2-1; D remains unclear. The receptor was isolated from a woman between 70 and 85 years old who had recovered from COVID-19. The CDR3 protein is CASSLSPQVYNEQFF. In DNA, the CDR3 is TGTGCCAGCAGCTTAAGCCCCCAGGTCTACAATGAGCAGTTCTTC. Variable domain in full (rest from reference TRBV11-1 and TRBJ2-1): EAEVAQSPRYKITEKSQAVAFWCDPISGHATLYWYRQILGQGPELLVQFQDESVVDDSQLPKDRFSAERLKGVDSTLKIQPAELGDSAMYLCASSLSPQVYNEQFFGPGTRLTVL.